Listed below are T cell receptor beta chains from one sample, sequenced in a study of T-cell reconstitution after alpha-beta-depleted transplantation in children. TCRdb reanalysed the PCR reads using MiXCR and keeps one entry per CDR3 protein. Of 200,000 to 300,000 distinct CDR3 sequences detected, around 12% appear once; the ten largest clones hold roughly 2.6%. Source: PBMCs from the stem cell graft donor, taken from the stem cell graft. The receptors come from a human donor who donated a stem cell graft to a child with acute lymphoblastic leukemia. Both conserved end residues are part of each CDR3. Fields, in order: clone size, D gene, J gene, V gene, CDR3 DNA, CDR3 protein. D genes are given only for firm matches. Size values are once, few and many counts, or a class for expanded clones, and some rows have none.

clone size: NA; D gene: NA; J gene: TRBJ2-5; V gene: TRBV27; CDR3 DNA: TGTGCCACCTCAGGAGGAGAGACCCAGTACTTC; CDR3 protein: CATSGGETQYF
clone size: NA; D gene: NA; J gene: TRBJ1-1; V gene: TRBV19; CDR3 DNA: TGTGCCAGTAGTATAAATCCCCTCGGCGGGGGATGGGCTGAAGCTTTCTTT; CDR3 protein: CASSINPLGGGWAEAFF
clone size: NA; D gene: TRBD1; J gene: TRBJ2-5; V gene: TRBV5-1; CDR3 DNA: TGCGCCAGCAGCACCGAGGGGGCGGCACAAGAGACCCAGTACTTC; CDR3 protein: CASSTEGAAQETQYF
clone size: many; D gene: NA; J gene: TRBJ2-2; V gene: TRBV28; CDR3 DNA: TGTGCCAGTGGACCGGAGGTTGACACCGGGGAGCTGTTTTTT; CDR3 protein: CASGPEVDTGELFF
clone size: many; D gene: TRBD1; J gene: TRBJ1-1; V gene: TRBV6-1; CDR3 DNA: TGTGCCAGCAGACCTGACAGGGGCGCCACTGAAGCTTTCTTT; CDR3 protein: CASRPDRGATEAFF
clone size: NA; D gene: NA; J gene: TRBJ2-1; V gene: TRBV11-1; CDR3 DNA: TGTGCCAGCAGCTTCCCCCCCTCAGGGGCCATGATTGTGGGTGAGCAGTTCTTC; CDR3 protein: CASSFPPSGAMIVGEQFF
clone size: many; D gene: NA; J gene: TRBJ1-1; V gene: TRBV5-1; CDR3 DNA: TGCGCCAGCAGCCCGACAGTTTACACTGAAGCTTTCTTT; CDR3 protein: CASSPTVYTEAFF
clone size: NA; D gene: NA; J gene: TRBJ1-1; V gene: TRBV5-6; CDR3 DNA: TGTGCCAGCAGCGGGCCCCCGGGATGGGCTTTCTTT; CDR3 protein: CASSGPPGWAFF
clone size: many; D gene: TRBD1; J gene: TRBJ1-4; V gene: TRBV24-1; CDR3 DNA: TGTGCCACCACCGTTCCAGGGACAGGGAAGGAAAAACTGTTTTTT; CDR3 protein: CATTVPGTGKEKLFF
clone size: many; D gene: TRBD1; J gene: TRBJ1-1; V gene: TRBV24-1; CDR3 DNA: TGTGCCACCAGTGATTCCCGACAGGGAGGAAACACTGAAGCTTTCTTT; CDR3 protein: CATSDSRQGGNTEAFF
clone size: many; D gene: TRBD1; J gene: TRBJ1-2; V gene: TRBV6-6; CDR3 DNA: TGTGCCAGCAGCGAAACAGGGGGAGGCTACACCTTC; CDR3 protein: CASSETGGGYTF
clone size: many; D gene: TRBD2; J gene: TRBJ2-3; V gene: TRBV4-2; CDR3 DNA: TGTGCCAGCAGCCAAGAACCACTAGCGGGGGGCACAGATACGCAGTATTTT; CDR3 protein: CASSQEPLAGGTDTQYF
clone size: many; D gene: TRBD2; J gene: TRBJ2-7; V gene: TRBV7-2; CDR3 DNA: TGTGCCAGCAGCTCTCGGGCGGGAGGCGCGTACGAGCAGTACTTC; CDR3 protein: CASSSRAGGAYEQYF
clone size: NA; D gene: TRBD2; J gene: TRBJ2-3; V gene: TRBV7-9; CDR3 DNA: TGTGCCGGCAGCTTAGGGGTAGCGGGGGGAAGCACAGATACGCAGTATTTT; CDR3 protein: CAGSLGVAGGSTDTQYF
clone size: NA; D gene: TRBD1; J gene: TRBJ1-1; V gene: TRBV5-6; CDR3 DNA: TGTGCCAGCAGTTGGACCTCCACAGGGGTTGAAGCTTTCTTT; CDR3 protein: CASSWTSTGVEAFF
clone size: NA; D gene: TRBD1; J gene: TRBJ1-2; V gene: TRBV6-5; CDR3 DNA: TGTGCCAGCAGTTACGATTTGTACAGGGGGAACTATGGCTACACCTTC; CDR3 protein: CASSYDLYRGNYGYTF
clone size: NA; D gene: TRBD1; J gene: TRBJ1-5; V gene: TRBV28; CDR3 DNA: TGTGCCAGCACACAGGGGTTTCAGCCCCAGCATTTT; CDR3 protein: CASTQGFQPQHF
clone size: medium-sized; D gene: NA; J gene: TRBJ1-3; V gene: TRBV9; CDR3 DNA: TGTGCCAGCAGCGTTGAGATCTCTGGAAACACCATATATTTT; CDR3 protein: CASSVEISGNTIYF
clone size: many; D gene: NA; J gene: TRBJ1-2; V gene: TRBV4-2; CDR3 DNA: TGTGCCAGCAGCCAAGAATCGTCGAGGTATGGCTACACCTTC; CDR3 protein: CASSQESSRYGYTF
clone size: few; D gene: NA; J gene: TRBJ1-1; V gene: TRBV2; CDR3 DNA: TGTGCCAGCAGTGAAAACCAGGCTCTCAACACTGAAGCTTTCTTT; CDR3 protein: CASSENQALNTEAFF